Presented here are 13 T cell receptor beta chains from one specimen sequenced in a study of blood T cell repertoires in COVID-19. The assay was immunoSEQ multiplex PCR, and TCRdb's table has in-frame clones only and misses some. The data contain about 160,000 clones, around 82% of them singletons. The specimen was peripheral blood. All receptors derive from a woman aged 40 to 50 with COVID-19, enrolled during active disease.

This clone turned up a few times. The CDR3 loop is CASSQEPAGGRQETQYF. The CDR3 nucleotides read TGTGCCAGCAGCCAAGAACCAGCGGGAGGGCGCCAAGAGACCCAGTACTTC. The chain combines TRBV3-1 (or the pseudogene TRBV3-2) with TRBJ2-5, with 10 positions matching TRBD2. The germline CDR1 and CDR2 sequences are LGHDT and YNNKEL (reference sequence). Trimming cost V 0 bases and J 1 base; bases outside gene matches: 5. CDR3 length: 17 residues.

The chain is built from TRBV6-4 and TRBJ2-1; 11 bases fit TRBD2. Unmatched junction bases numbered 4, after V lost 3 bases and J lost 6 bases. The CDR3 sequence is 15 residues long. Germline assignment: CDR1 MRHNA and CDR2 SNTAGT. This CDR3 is CASSEIAGGSNEQFF. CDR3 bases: TGTGCCAGCAGTGAAATAGCGGGGGGGTCCAATGAGCAGTTCTTC.

CDR3: CASRGGTGADTQYF. The CDR3 region has the DNA TGTGCCAGCAGAGGAGGGACAGGGGCAGATACGCAGTATTTT. V and J are TRBV6-5 and TRBJ2-3; the match to TRBD1 covers 10 bases. The trim removed 6 bases at V and 4 bases at J, leaving 4 bases unmatched. The CDR3 totals 14 residues. Germline CDR1 is MNHEY and CDR2 is SVGAGI.

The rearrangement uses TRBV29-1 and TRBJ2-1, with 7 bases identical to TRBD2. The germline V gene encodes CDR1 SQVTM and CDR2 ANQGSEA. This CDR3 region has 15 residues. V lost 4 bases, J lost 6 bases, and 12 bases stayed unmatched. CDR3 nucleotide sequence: TGCAGCGTTGTGAAGGGAGGGCCCCCGCGCAATGAGCAGTTCTTC. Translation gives CSVVKGGPPRNEQFF.

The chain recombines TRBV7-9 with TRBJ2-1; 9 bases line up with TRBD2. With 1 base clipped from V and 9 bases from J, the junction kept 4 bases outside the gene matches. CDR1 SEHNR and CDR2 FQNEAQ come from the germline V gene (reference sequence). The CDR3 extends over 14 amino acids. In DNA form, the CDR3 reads TGTGCCAGCAGCTTAGGGACTAGCGATCGTGAGCAGTTCTTC. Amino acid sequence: CASSLGTSDREQFF.

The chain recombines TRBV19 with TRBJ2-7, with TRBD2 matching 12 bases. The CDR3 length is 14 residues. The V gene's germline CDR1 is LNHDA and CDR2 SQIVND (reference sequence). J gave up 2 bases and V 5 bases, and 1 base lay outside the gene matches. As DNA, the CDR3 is TGTGCCAGTAGTGCTAGCGGGGGGGCCTACGAGCAGTACGTC. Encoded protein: CASSASGGAYEQYV.

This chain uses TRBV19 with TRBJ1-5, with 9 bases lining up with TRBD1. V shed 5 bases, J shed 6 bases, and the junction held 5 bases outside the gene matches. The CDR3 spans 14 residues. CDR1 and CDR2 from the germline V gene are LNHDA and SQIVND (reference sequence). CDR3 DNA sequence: TGTGCCAGTAGTCCACAGGGGGCAGGTCAGCCCCAGCATTTT. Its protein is CASSPQGAGQPQHF.

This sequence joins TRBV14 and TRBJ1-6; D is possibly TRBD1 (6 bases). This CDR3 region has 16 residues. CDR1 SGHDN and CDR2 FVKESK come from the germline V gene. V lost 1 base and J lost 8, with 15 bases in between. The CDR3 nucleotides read TGTGCCAGCAGCCAAGGAGCAGGGGCTGGTTATTCACCCCTCCACTTT. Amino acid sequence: CASSQGAGAGYSPLHF.

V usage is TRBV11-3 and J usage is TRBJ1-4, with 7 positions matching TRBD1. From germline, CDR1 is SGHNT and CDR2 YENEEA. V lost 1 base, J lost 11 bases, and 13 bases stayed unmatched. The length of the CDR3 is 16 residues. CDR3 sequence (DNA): TGTGCCAGCAGCTTAGGGCGGGACAGAGAAAACCCGAAACTGTTTTTT. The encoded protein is CASSLGRDRENPKLFF.

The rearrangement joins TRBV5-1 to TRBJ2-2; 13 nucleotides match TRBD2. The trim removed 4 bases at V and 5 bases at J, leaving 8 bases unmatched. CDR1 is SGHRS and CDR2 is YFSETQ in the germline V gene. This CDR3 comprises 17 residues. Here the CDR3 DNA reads TGCGCCAGCAGCCCCGTACTGACTAGCGGGGGGACCGGGGAGCTGTTTTTT. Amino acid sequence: CASSPVLTSGGTGELFF. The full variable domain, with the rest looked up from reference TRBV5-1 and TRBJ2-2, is KAGVTQTPRYLIKTRGQQVTLSCSPISGHRSVSWYQQTPGQGLQFLFEYFSETQRNKGNFPGRFSGRQFSNSRSEMNVSTLELGDSALYLCASSPVLTSGGTGELFFGEGSRLTVL.

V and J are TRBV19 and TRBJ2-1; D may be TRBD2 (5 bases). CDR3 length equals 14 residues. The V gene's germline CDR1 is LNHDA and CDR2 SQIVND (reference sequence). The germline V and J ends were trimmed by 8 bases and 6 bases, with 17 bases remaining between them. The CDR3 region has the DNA TGTGCCAGTTCCCAGAAGGCGGGTGGCAATGAGCAGTTCTTC. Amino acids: CASSQKAGGNEQFF.

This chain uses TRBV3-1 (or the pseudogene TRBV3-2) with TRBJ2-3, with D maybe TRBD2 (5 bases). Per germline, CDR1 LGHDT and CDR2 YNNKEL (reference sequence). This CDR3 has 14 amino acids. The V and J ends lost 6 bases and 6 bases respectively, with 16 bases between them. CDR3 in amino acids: CASSQFISGDTQYF. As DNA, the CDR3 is TGTGCCAGCAGTCAATTTATTTCGGGGGATACGCAGTATTTT.

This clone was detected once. The chain's CDR3 is CASRSTEGLTGNQPQHF. The CDR3 DNA reads as TGTGCCAGTAGGAGTACCGAGGGTTTAACGGGCAATCAGCCCCAGCATTTT. The chain recombines TRBV19 with TRBJ1-5; D unresolved. Germline V gene lookup returns CDR1 LNHDA and CDR2 SQIVND (reference sequence). The CDR3 consists of 17 residues. V dropped 6 bases and J dropped 2 bases, with 20 bases sitting between them.